This TCR beta chain appears in the sequencing data of a study of human T cells and chemical hapten exposure. Whole-study context: Scalp application of diphenylcyclopropenone was performed weekly in patients across the entire roughly 25-week study.

Time point of the sample: pre-sensitization, week 0. Regarding treatment: therapeutic diphenylcyclopropenone sensitization with weekly scalp DPC. Findings and caveats of the study: Those TCRs sitting above 1 in 1000 frequency stayed the same with DPC sensitization.

V was pared by 4 bases and J by 6 bases, with 6 bases between. This CDR3 has 12 amino acids. Germline V gene data show CDR1 as LGHNA and CDR2 as YSLEER. This clonotype was observed at least ten times. Its antigen is unidentified. Individual cDNA molecules received unique molecular identifiers in the library. MiXCR was run by TCRdb on the RACE reads, yielding one entry per CDR3 protein. This table has tens of thousands of distinct CDR3 sequences, roughly 8.8% appearing once. This receptor was taken from a woman aged 35 to 49 with alopecia areata. Some clones in this sample may be carry-over from other donors' samples. The rearrangement joins TRBV4-3 to TRBJ2-2; D not certain. The starting material was whole blood, obtained in connection with sensitization to the hapten diphenylcyclopropenone (DPC). This CDR3 reads CASSRRAGELFF. DNA of the CDR3: TGCGCCAGCAGCCGGAGAGCCGGGGAGCTGTTTTTT.